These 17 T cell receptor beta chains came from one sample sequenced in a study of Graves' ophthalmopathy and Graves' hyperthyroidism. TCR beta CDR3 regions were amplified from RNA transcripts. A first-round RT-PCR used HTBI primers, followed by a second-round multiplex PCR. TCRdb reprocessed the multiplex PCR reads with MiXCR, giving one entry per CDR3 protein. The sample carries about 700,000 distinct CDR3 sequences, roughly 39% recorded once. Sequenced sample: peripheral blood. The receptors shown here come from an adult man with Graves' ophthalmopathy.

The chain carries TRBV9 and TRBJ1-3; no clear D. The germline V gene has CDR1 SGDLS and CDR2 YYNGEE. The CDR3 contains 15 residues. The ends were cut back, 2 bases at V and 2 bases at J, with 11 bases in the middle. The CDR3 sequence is CASSVDIQTGNTIYF. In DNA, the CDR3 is TGTGCCAGCAGCGTTGATATCCAAACTGGAAACACCATATATTTT.

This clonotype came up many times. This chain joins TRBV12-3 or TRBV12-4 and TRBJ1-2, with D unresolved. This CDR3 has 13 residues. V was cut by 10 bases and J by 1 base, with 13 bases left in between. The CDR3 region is CATHSGINYGYTF. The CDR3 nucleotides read TGTGCCACCCACTCTGGGATTAACTATGGCTACACCTTC.

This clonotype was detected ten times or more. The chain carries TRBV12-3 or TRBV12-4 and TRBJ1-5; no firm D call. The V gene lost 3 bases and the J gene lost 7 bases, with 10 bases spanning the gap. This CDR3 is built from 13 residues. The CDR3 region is CASSFDTSQPQHF. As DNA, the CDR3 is TGTGCCAGCAGTTTTGACACCTCACAGCCCCAGCATTTT.

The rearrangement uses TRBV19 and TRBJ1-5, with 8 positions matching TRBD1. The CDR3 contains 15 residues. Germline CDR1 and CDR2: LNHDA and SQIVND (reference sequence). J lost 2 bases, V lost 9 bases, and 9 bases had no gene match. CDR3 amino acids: CASSPDRGGNQPQHF. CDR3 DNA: TGTGCCAGCAGCCCCGACAGGGGTGGCAATCAGCCCCAGCATTTT.

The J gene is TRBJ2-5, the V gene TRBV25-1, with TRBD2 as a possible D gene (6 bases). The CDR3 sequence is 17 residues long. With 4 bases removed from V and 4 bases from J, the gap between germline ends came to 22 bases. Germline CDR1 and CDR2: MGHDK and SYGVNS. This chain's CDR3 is CASSARDHGRGGETQYF. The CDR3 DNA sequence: TGTGCCAGCAGTGCTAGAGATCACGGGAGAGGCGGAGAGACCCAGTACTTC.

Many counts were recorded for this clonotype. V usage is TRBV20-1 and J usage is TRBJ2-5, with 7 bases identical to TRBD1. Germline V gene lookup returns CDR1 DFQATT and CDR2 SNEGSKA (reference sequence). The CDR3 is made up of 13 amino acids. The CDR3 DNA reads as TGCATTCCAGGACAGGCGAACCAAGAGACCCAGTACTTC. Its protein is CIPGQANQETQYF.

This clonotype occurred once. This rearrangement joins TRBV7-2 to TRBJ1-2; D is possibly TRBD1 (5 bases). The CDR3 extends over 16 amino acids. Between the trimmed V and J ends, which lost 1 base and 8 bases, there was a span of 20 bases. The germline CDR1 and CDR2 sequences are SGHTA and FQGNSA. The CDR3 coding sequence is TGTGCCAGCAGCTTAGTTGGGACTAGCGGGAGAGGCGGCTACACCTTC. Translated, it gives CASSLVGTSGRGGYTF.

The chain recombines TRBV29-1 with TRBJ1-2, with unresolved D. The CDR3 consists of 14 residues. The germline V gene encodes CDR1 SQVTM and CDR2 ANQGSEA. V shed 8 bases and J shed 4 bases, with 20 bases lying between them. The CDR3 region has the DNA TGCAGCTTCAGAAACGGAGGGCTCAGCTATGGCTACACCTTC. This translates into CSFRNGGLSYGYTF. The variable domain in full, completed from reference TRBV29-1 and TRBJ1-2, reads SAVISQKPSRDICQRGTSLTIQCQVDSQVTMMFWYRQQPGQSLTLIATANQGSEATYESGFVIDKFPISRPNLTFSTLTVSNMSPEDSSIYLCSFRNGGLSYGYTFGSGTRLTVV.

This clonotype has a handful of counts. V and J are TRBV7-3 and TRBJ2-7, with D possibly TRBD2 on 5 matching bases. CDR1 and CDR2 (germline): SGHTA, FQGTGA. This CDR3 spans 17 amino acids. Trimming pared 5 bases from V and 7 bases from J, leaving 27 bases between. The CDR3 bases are TGTGCCAGCAGCCCCGGCGCTAGCTCTTTCCCTCCGGAAGAGCAGTACTTC. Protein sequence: CASSPGASSFPPEEQYF.

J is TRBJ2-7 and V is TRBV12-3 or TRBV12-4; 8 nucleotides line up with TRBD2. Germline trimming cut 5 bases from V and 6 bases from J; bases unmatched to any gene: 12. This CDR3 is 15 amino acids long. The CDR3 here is CASSRTSRSISEQYF. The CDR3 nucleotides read TGTGCCAGCAGTCGGACTAGCCGGAGTATCAGCGAGCAGTACTTC.

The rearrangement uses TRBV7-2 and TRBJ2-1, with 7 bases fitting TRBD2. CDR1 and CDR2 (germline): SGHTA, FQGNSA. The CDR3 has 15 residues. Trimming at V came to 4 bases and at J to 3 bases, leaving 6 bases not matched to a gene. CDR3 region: CASSSTSAYYNEQFF. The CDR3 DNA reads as TGTGCCAGCAGCTCAACTAGCGCCTACTACAATGAGCAGTTCTTC.

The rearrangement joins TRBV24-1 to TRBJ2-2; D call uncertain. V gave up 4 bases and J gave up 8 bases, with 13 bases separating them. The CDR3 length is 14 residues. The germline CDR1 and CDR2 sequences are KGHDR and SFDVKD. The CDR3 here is CATSEASFSGELFF. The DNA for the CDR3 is TGTGCCACCAGTGAGGCCAGCTTCTCTGGGGAGCTGTTTTTT.

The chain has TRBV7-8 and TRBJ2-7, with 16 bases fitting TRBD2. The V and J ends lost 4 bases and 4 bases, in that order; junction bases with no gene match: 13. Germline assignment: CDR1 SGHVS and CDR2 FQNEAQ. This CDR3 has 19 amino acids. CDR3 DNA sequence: TGTGCCAGCAGCTGGGGCTCCGGGGGACTAGCGGGAGGGCCTTACGAGCAGTACTTC. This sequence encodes CASSWGSGGLAGGPYEQYF.

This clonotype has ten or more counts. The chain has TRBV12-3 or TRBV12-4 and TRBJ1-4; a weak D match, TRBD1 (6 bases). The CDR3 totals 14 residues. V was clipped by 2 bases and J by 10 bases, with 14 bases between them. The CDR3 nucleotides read TGTGCCAGCAGTTTATCACAGGGATCAGCAAAACTGTTTTTT. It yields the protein CASSLSQGSAKLFF.

This CDR3 is CSVVGGWETQYF. CDR3 coding DNA: TGCAGCGTTGTGGGAGGCTGGGAGACCCAGTACTTC. V gene TRBV29-1 combines with J gene TRBJ2-5; weak D call: TRBD2 (6 bases). The germline gives CDR1 SQVTM, CDR2 ANQGSEA. V lost 4 bases, J lost 5 bases, and 11 bases lay in between. CDR3 length equals 12 residues.

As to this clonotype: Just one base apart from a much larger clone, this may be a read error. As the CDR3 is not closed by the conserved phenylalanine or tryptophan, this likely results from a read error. The CDR3, as DNA: TGTGCCAGCAGCTTGTCCCGGAGCACCGGGGAGCTGTTTTCT. Its translation is CASSLSRSTGELFS. The chain recombines TRBV7-2 with TRBJ2-2; D unresolved. V was pared by 3 bases and J by 4 bases, with 9 bases between. Germline V gives CDR1 SGHTA, CDR2 FQGNSA. The CDR3 length is 14 residues.

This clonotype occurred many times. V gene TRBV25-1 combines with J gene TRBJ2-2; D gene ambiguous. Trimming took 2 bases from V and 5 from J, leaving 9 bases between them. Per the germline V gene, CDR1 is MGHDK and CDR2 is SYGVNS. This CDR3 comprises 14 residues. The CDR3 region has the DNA TGTGCCAGCAGTGAAGTCGATGTAACCGGGGAGCTGTTTTTT. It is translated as CASSEVDVTGELFF.